This T cell receptor beta chain was sequenced for a study of T cell clonotyping in hematopoietic cell transplantation (dated by TCRdb to the early 2020s). For the wider study: Pretransplant recipient samples were obtained after cytoreduction. In the study, fewer than 150 blood samples were gathered from roughly 40 consecutive transplant recipients and their related donors. Patient recruitment ran from late 2015 to January 2017, and follow-up continued until September 2020 or death.

The germline V gene (reference sequence) supplies CDR1 LNHDA and CDR2 SQIVND. Including the terminal cysteine and phenylalanine, the CDR3 comprises 12 residues. Left in the record is the CDR3 DNA by itself, 36 bases read in frame from the first base. V is pared back by 5 bases and J by 1 base, with 5 bases lying between the germline termini. The time point tag for this specimen amounts to: recipient sample about 28 days before transplant, after cytoreduction. Blood from recipients was drawn roughly 28 days before transplant, then again at days 30, 100 and 180 after transplant. Using Nuclei Lysis Solution, genomic DNA was extracted from unfractionated peripheral blood mononuclear cells that were either fresh or cryopreserved. Concerning this clone itself: Its antigen has not been determined. No much larger clone is present one base from it, and per-base qualities are unavailable.

Here is what the overall study found, with its caveats: After transplant, TCR diversity in recipients dropped, and pathologically expanded clonotypes climbed progressively between day 30 and day 180. The sample size was limited, and CD4 and CD8 repertoire contributions could not be separated because cells were not sorted. Only a small fraction of recipient repertoires overlapped donor repertoires, with over 95% appearing de novo at the given depth. Broader TCR repertoire diversity after transplant was predicted by Inverse Simpson Index values from donors and from recipients before transplant.

With the immunoSEQ assay, which is a bias-controlled multiplex PCR relying on V- and J-specific primers, TCR beta CDR3 regions were amplified from genomic DNA. In a second PCR step, a proprietary barcode and Illumina adapter sequences were attached to the CDR3 amplicons. An Illumina MiSeq instrument was used to sequence the CDR3 libraries. Per the original workflow: Export and quality control were performed with immunoSEQ Analyzer 3.0, and downstream analyses were performed with R Bioconductor and Immunarch. Only productive rearrangements in the normalized downsampled data set were used to calculate repertoire metrics. Pathologically expanded clonotypes were defined as those larger than 5 templates in the normalized cohort. The Inverse Simpson Index served as the measure of repertoire diversity. CMV-specificity analyses were carried out on the non-normalized data set to capture all clonotypes. TCRdb obtained this table from immuneACCESS and retained in-frame rearrangements with V and J assigned. These tables miss some clones; where compared with another copy, unresolved V genes account for less than half of the shortfall, and the remainder is unexplained. From that table come the V and J calls and clone size; the DNA was used to work out D and trimming. For this sample the table gives around 13,000 clones, of which approximately 88% were detected only once. The top ten clonotypes cover 15% to 20% of the sample.

The V and J genes are TRBV19 and TRBJ1-1; the D gene is unclear. The specimen was peripheral blood mononuclear cells, collected before stem cell transplant. The receptor was derived from a man aged 55 to 70 with acute myeloid leukemia. Some clones in this sample may be carry-over from other donors' samples. The encoded CDR3 is CASSWPNTEAFF. In nucleotide form, the sequence is TGTGCCAGTAGTTGGCCGAACACTGAAGCTTTCTTT.